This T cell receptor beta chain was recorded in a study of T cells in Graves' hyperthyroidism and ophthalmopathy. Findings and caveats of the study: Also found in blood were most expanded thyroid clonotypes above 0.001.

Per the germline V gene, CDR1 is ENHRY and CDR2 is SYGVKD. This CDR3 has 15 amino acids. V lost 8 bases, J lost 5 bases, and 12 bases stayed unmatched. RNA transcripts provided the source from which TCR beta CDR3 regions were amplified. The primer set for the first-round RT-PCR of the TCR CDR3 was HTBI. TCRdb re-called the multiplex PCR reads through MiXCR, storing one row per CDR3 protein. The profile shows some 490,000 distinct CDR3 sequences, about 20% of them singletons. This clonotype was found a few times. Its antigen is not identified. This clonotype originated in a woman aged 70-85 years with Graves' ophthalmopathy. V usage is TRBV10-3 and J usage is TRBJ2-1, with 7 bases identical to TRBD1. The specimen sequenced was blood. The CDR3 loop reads CAISVGTERDNEQFF. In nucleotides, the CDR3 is TGTGCCATCTCCGTAGGGACAGAGAGAGACAATGAGCAGTTCTTC.